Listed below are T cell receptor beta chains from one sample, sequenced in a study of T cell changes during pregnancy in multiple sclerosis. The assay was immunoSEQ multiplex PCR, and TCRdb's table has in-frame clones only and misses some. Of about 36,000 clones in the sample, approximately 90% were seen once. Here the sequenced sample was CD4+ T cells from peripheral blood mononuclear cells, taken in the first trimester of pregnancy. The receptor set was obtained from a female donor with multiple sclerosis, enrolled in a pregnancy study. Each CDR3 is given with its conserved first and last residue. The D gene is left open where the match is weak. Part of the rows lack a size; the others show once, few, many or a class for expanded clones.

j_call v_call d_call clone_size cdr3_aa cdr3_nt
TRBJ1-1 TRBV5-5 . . CASSSTVGGGNTEAFF TGTGCCAGCAGCTCGACGGTAGGGGGTGGGAACACTGAAGCTTTCTTT
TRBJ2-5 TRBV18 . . CASSPFEGQETQYF TGTGCCAGCTCACCGTTTGAGGGTCAGGAGACCCAGTACTTC
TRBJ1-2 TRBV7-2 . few CASSLDRGGYTF TGTGCCAGCAGCTTAGATCGGGGGGGCTACACCTTC
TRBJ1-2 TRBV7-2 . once CASSLARNQNGYTF TGTGCCAGCAGCTTAGCGAGGAACCAAAATGGCTACACCTTC
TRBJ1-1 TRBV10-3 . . CAISALTGMNTEAFF TGTGCCATCAGTGCTCTAACGGGGATGAACACTGAAGCTTTCTTT
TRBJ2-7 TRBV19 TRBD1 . CASKTGQGVIYEQYF TGTGCCAGTAAAACGGGACAGGGAGTAATCTACGAGCAGTACTTC
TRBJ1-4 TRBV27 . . CASSSGQSFATNEKLFF TGTGCCAGCAGTTCCGGACAGAGTTTTGCAACTAATGAAAAACTGTTTTTT
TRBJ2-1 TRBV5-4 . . CASSFSLGGDNEQFF TGTGCCAGCAGCTTCAGTCTGGGGGGTGACAATGAGCAGTTCTTC
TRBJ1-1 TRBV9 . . CASSVVVNTEAFF TGTGCCAGCAGCGTAGTAGTGAACACTGAAGCTTTCTTT
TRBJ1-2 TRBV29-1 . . CSVERGRDGYGYTF TGCAGCGTTGAAAGGGGCAGGGATGGCTATGGCTACACCTTC
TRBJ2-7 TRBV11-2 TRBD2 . CASSWGGYEQYF TGTGCCAGCAGCTGGGGGGGCTACGAGCAGTACTTC
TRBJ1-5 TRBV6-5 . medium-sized CASSYGRFQPQHF TGTGCCAGCAGTTACGGGAGGTTTCAGCCCCAGCATTTT
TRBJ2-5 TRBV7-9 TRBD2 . CASSSGLAVQETQYF TGTGCCAGCAGCTCGGGACTAGCGGTCCAAGAGACCCAGTACTTC
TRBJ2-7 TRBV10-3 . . CAISGRGYEQYF TGTGCCATCAGTGGGAGAGGATACGAGCAGTACTTC
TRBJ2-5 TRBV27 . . CASSQLGPQYF TGTGCCAGCAGTCAACTGGGGCCCCAGTACTTC
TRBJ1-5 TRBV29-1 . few CSAVIGGTHQPQHF TGCAGCGCCGTGATAGGGGGTACGCATCAGCCCCAGCATTTT
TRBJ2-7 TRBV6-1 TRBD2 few CASSRGGEVRGQYF TGTGCCAGCAGCCGCGGGGGGGAGGTACGAGGGCAGTACTTC
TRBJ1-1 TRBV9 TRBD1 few CASSRSGTDEAFF TGTGCCAGCTCAAGAAGTGGGACAGATGAAGCTTTCTTT
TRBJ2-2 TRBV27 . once CASSPGVNTGELFF TGTGCCAGCAGCCCAGGGGTCAACACCGGGGAGCTGTTTTTT
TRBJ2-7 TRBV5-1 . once CASSFSGQRPDEQYF TGCGCCAGCAGCTTTTCCGGACAGCGGCCCGACGAGCAGTACTTC
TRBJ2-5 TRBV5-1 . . CASGNGGEETQYF TGCGCCAGCGGTAACGGCGGGGAAGAGACCCAGTACTTC
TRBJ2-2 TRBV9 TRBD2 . CASSVASGLAFTGELFF TGTGCCAGCAGCGTCGCGAGTGGACTAGCTTTCACCGGGGAGCTGTTTTTT
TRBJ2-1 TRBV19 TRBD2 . CASSMSGRLRSYNEQFF TGTGCCAGTAGTATGAGCGGGAGGCTTCGCTCCTACAATGAGCAGTTCTTC
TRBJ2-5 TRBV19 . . CASSHSRTQYF TGTGCCAGTTCTCACAGCAGGACCCAGTACTTC
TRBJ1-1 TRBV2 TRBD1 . CASSLTGEGSTEAFF TGTGCCAGCAGCCTAACAGGGGAAGGTAGCACTGAAGCTTTCTTT
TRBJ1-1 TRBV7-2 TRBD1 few CASSTQTGRGTEAFF TGTGCCAGCAGCACTCAGACAGGGAGAGGTACTGAAGCTTTCTTT
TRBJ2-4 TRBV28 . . CASRPGGSKNIQYF TGTGCCAGCAGGCCCGGTGGTTCGAAAAACATTCAGTACTTC
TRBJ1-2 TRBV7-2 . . CASSLAGQGNYGYTF TGTGCCAGCAGCTTAGCGGGTCAGGGAAACTATGGCTACACCTTC
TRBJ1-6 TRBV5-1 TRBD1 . CASSLIQGGGNSPLHF TGCGCCAGCAGCTTGATACAGGGGGGAGGGAATTCACCCCTCCACTTT
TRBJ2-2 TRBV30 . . CACLGLLPAGELFF TGTGCCTGCCTCGGGTTGCTACCCGCCGGGGAGCTGTTTTTT
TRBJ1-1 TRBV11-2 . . CASSPDQAFVNTEAFF TGTGCCAGCAGTCCCGATCAGGCTTTCGTTAACACTGAAGCTTTCTTT
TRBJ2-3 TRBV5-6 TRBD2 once CASSLGTSGSTDTQYF TGTGCCAGCAGCTTGGGCACTAGCGGGAGCACAGATACGCAGTATTTT
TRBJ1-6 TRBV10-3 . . CASRGEVGSSPLHF TGTGCCTCAAGAGGGGAGGTAGGGAGTTCACCCCTCCACTTT
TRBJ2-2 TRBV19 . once CASSIRGYGELFF TGTGCCAGTAGTATCAGGGGCTACGGGGAGCTGTTTTTT
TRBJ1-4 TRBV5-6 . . CASSFGRGNEKLFF TGTGCCAGCAGCTTCGGGAGGGGTAATGAAAAACTGTTTTTT
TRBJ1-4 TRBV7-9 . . CASSSGQSGATNEKLFF TGTGCCAGCAGCTCCGGACAGTCGGGTGCAACTAATGAAAAACTGTTTTTT